The 5 T cell receptor beta chains listed next were all sequenced from one sample in a study of blood T cell repertoires in COVID-19. The table came from immunoSEQ multiplex PCR; TCRdb's copy has only in-frame clones and leaves some out. The repertoire holds around 260,000 clones, with roughly 86% as singletons. The source material was peripheral blood. These TCRs come from a middle-aged man who had recovered from COVID-19.

The rearrangement joins TRBV5-4 to TRBJ2-2; TRBD1 matches 11 bases. The trim removed 7 bases at V and 6 bases at J, leaving 8 bases unmatched. Per germline, CDR1 SGHNT and CDR2 YYREEE (reference sequence). The CDR3 spans 15 residues. CDR3 protein: CASRDRGFLAGELFF. The CDR3 DNA reads TGTGCCAGCCGGGACAGGGGGTTTTTGGCCGGGGAGCTGTTTTTT.

The chain uses TRBV7-3 and TRBJ1-2; 9 bases fit TRBD1. Germline V lookup: CDR1 SGHTA, CDR2 FQGTGA. With 8 bases clipped from V and 8 bases from J, the junction kept 12 bases outside the gene matches. The CDR3 consists of 14 residues. The CDR3 loop is CASARDRAGRGYTF. Written as DNA, the CDR3 is TGTGCCAGCGCCAGGGACAGGGCTGGACGAGGCTACACCTTC.

The chain couples TRBV4-3 to TRBJ1-2; no clear D. Germline V gives CDR1 LGHNA, CDR2 YSLEER. The CDR3 runs to 14 residues. V lost 4 bases and J lost 3, with 12 bases in between. CDR3: CASSPDGGDYGYTF. In nucleotides, the CDR3 is TGCGCCAGCAGCCCGGACGGAGGAGACTATGGCTACACCTTC.

The chain links TRBV20-1 to TRBJ2-7, with unresolved D. CDR1 and CDR2 from the germline V gene are DFQATT and SNEGSKA (reference sequence). The CDR3 extends over 14 amino acids. V was pared by 3 bases and J by 2 bases, with 14 bases between. In nucleotides, the CDR3 is TGCAGTGCTAGTCGGCCGCAGGCCCCCTACGAGCAGTACTTC. The encoded protein is CSASRPQAPYEQYF.

This chain links TRBV29-1 with TRBJ2-1; 9 nucleotides align to TRBD2. The CDR3 is made up of 15 amino acids. Germline V CDR1 and CDR2: SQVTM, ANQGSEA. V lost 4 bases to trimming and J lost 3 bases; unmatched junction nucleotides: 7. The CDR3 DNA reads TGCAGCGTTGGTTTCGGACTAGCGAACTACAATGAGCAGTTCTTC. It yields the protein CSVGFGLANYNEQFF.